This is a list of T cell receptor beta chains from one sample in a study of T cell repertoires in cytomegalovirus infection. Antigens of these TCRs are unknown. From the reads, TCRdb called clonotypes with MiXCR, one entry per CDR3 protein. Here the sample spans fewer than 850,000 distinct CDR3 sequences, about 28% being singletons. The sequences come from cultured CD8+ T cells from PBMCs, collected from culture after CMV antigen stimulation. These receptors all come from a human donor in good health (CMV status not recorded). Some clones in this sample may be carry-over from other donors' samples. CDR3s include the opening cysteine and the closing phenylalanine or tryptophan. Fields, in order: J gene, D gene, V gene, clone size, CDR3 protein, CDR3 DNA. The D gene is left open where the match is weak. Not every row has a clone size; where given, it reads once, few, many or a size class.

J: TRBJ1-1
D: TRBD1
V: TRBV19
size: -
CDR3: CASSIGPWTGRLRDTEAFF
DNA: TGTGCCAGTAGTATCGGACCTTGGACAGGGAGGTTGAGGGACACTGAAGCTTTCTTT

J: TRBJ2-7
D: -
V: TRBV12-3/TRBV12-4
size: -
CDR3: CASSFTPYEQYF
DNA: TGTGCCAGCAGTTTCACCCCCTACGAGCAGTACTTC

J: TRBJ1-5
D: -
V: TRBV19
size: -
CDR3: CASSIALDGVDAQHF
DNA: TGTGCCAGTAGTATAGCCCTTGACGGGGTTGACGCCCAGCATTTT

J: TRBJ2-1
D: TRBD2
V: TRBV5-4
size: -
CDR3: CASSLTSGEDEQFF
DNA: TGTGCCAGCAGCTTGACTAGCGGGGAGGATGAGCAGTTCTTC

J: TRBJ1-5
D: -
V: TRBV7-9
size: few
CDR3: CASSLSRDIFDSNQPQHF
DNA: TGTGCCAGCAGCTTGTCCCGGGACATTTTTGATAGCAATCAGCCCCAGCATTTT

J: TRBJ2-1
D: TRBD2
V: TRBV7-9
size: -
CDR3: CASTLAGQYNEQFF
DNA: TGTGCCAGCACACTAGCGGGGCAATACAATGAGCAGTTCTTC

J: TRBJ2-7
D: -
V: TRBV9
size: -
CDR3: CASSPTLGLAWEQYF
DNA: TGTGCCAGCAGCCCAACATTGGGGCTGGCGTGGGAGCAGTACTTC

J: TRBJ1-3
D: -
V: TRBV7-6
size: many
CDR3: CASSLDETGLFSGNTIYF
DNA: TGTGCCAGCAGCTTAGATGAGACAGGACTCTTCTCTGGAAACACCATATATTTT

J: TRBJ1-1
D: -
V: TRBV7-6
size: many
CDR3: CASSPGWVGTEAFF
DNA: TGTGCCAGCAGCCCCGGTTGGGTCGGCACTGAAGCTTTCTTT

J: TRBJ2-1
D: -
V: TRBV7-9
size: -
CDR3: CASSFRGLSYNEQFF
DNA: TGTGCCAGCAGCTTCAGGGGACTCTCCTACAATGAGCAGTTCTTC

J: TRBJ1-3
D: -
V: TRBV6-5
size: -
CDR3: CASSEDEGTGNTIYF
DNA: TGTGCCAGCAGTGAAGACGAGGGAACTGGAAACACCATATATTTT

J: TRBJ2-2
D: TRBD2
V: TRBV7-6
size: many
CDR3: CASSLERGGPRTGELFF
DNA: TGTGCCAGCAGCTTAGAGCGGGGGGGCCCCCGCACCGGGGAGCTGTTTTTT

J: TRBJ1-2
D: -
V: TRBV27
size: few
CDR3: CASSYNRNYGYTF
DNA: TGTGCCAGCAGTTATAACAGGAACTATGGCTACACCTTC

J: TRBJ2-2
D: TRBD1
V: TRBV6-2/TRBV6-3
size: few
CDR3: CASRQGYTGELFF
DNA: TGTGCCAGTCGACAGGGGTACACCGGGGAGCTGTTTTTT

J: TRBJ2-1
D: -
V: TRBV6-6
size: few
CDR3: CASSYSIGGAPYNEQFF
DNA: TGTGCCAGCAGTTACTCTATAGGGGGGGCCCCCTACAATGAGCAGTTCTTC

J: TRBJ1-3
D: TRBD1
V: TRBV6-5
size: few
CDR3: CASSWGQGFSGNTIYF
DNA: TGTGCCAGCAGTTGGGGACAGGGTTTTTCTGGAAACACCATATATTTT

J: TRBJ2-1
D: -
V: TRBV27
size: few
CDR3: CASSPEDSPGRSFF
DNA: TGTGCCAGCAGTCCCGAGGACAGTCCCGGGAGGTCGTTCTTC

J: TRBJ1-5
D: TRBD1
V: TRBV15
size: -
CDR3: CATSIQGSNQPQHF
DNA: TGTGCCACCAGCATACAGGGGAGCAATCAGCCCCAGCATTTT

J: TRBJ2-2
D: -
V: TRBV12-3/TRBV12-4
size: -
CDR3: CASSTPSAETGELFF
DNA: TGTGCCAGCAGTACTCCCTCGGCGGAAACCGGGGAGCTGTTTTTT

J: TRBJ1-2
D: -
V: TRBV6-2/TRBV6-3
size: few
CDR3: CASRQGPWGYGYTF
DNA: TGTGCCAGCAGACAGGGCCCTTGGGGCTATGGCTACACCTTC

J: TRBJ1-1
D: TRBD1
V: TRBV7-9
size: -
CDR3: CASSSSDRGYTEAFF
DNA: TGTGCCAGCAGCTCGTCCGACAGGGGATACACTGAAGCTTTCTTT

J: TRBJ2-5
D: -
V: TRBV7-2
size: many
CDR3: CASSAPAEGPSVTQYF
DNA: TGTGCCAGCAGCGCGCCAGCCGAGGGGCCGTCCGTGACCCAGTACTTC

J: TRBJ2-1
D: -
V: TRBV7-3
size: -
CDR3: CASSLSVLNNEQFF
DNA: TGTGCCAGCAGCTTATCGGTACTAAACAATGAGCAGTTCTTC

J: TRBJ2-5
D: -
V: TRBV6-1
size: -
CDR3: CASSAEGGEETQYF
DNA: TGTGCCAGCAGTGCCGAAGGGGGTGAAGAGACCCAGTACTTC

J: TRBJ1-1
D: TRBD1
V: TRBV5-1
size: once
CDR3: CASSMGQGAPEAFF
DNA: TGCGCCAGCAGCATGGGACAGGGTGCCCCTGAAGCTTTCTTT

J: TRBJ1-2
D: TRBD1
V: TRBV4-3
size: -
CDR3: CASSQDSIGETGQVYGYTF
DNA: TGCGCCAGCAGCCAAGATTCGATAGGGGAGACAGGGCAAGTCTATGGCTACACCTTC

J: TRBJ1-5
D: TRBD1
V: TRBV19
size: -
CDR3: CASSIIQGGNQPQHF
DNA: TGTGCCAGTAGTATCATTCAGGGGGGGAATCAGCCCCAGCATTTT

J: TRBJ1-1
D: -
V: TRBV7-8
size: many
CDR3: CASSREGSEAFF
DNA: TGTGCCAGCAGCCGAGAGGGGAGTGAAGCTTTCTTT

J: TRBJ1-5
D: -
V: TRBV19
size: few
CDR3: CASKLGDSNQPQHF
DNA: TGTGCCAGTAAACTGGGGGATAGCAATCAGCCCCAGCATTTT

J: TRBJ2-1
D: -
V: TRBV7-9
size: -
CDR3: CASSLVMGAGEQFF
DNA: TGTGCCAGCAGCTTAGTTATGGGGGCGGGGGAGCAGTTCTTC

J: TRBJ1-5
D: -
V: TRBV12-3/TRBV12-4
size: -
CDR3: CASSFTTVISNQPQHF
DNA: TGTGCCAGCAGTTTCACGACAGTCATTAGCAATCAGCCCCAGCATTTT

J: TRBJ2-1
D: -
V: TRBV4-2
size: -
CDR3: CASSQDGQLSYNEQFF
DNA: TGTGCCAGCAGCCAAGATGGGCAGTTGTCCTACAATGAGCAGTTCTTC

J: TRBJ1-1
D: -
V: TRBV13
size: -
CDR3: CASSFQNLEAFF
DNA: TGTGCCAGCAGTTTCCAAAACCTTGAAGCTTTCTTT

J: TRBJ1-5
D: -
V: TRBV27
size: -
CDR3: CASRSDYSNQPQHF
DNA: TGTGCCAGCAGGTCCGACTATAGCAATCAGCCCCAGCATTTT

J: TRBJ1-2
D: -
V: TRBV7-8
size: many
CDR3: CASSFPGERGNYGYTF
DNA: TGTGCCAGCAGCTTTCCGGGGGAGAGGGGGAACTATGGCTACACCTTC

J: TRBJ2-1
D: -
V: TRBV7-6
size: -
CDR3: CGSSWQWGDNEQFF
DNA: TGTGGCAGCAGCTGGCAGTGGGGCGACAATGAGCAGTTCTTC

J: TRBJ1-1
D: TRBD1
V: TRBV25-1
size: -
CDR3: CASSVWTGAGTEAFF
DNA: TGTGCCAGCAGTGTTTGGACAGGGGCGGGCACTGAAGCTTTCTTT

J: TRBJ2-7
D: -
V: TRBV27
size: few
CDR3: CASSFLGTQSYEQYF
DNA: TGTGCCAGCAGTTTCCTCGGGACTCAGTCCTACGAGCAGTACTTC

J: TRBJ2-5
D: -
V: TRBV12-3/TRBV12-4
size: few
CDR3: CASRTYAPETQYF
DNA: TGTGCCAGCAGGACATACGCCCCAGAGACCCAGTACTTC

J: TRBJ2-3
D: -
V: TRBV7-6
size: few
CDR3: CASSSPGTDTQYF
DNA: TGTGCCAGCAGCTCGCCTGGGACCGATACGCAGTATTTT

J: TRBJ1-1
D: -
V: TRBV20-1
size: few
CDR3: CSARRNVEAFF
DNA: TGCAGTGCGAGGCGAAACGTGGAAGCTTTCTTT

J: TRBJ1-6
D: -
V: TRBV4-1
size: few
CDR3: CASSQGGGVDNSPLHF
DNA: TGCGCCAGCAGCCAAGGTGGGGGTGTCGATAATTCACCCCTCCACTTT

J: TRBJ2-7
D: -
V: TRBV20-1
size: once
CDR3: CSAYPGTTSYEQYF
DNA: TGCAGTGCTTACCCCGGGACCACTTCCTACGAGCAGTACTTC

J: TRBJ1-2
D: -
V: TRBV12-3/TRBV12-4
size: -
CDR3: CASSPWGSGLYGYTF
DNA: TGTGCCAGCAGCCCTTGGGGTAGCGGCCTCTATGGCTACACCTTC

J: TRBJ2-3
D: TRBD2
V: TRBV7-9
size: few
CDR3: CASTHGGGRNTQYF
DNA: TGTGCCAGCACTCACGGGGGGGGGCGAAATACGCAGTATTTT

J: TRBJ2-4
D: TRBD1
V: TRBV7-6
size: -
CDR3: CASSYGQGIWNIQYF
DNA: TGTGCCAGCAGCTACGGACAGGGGATATGGAACATTCAGTACTTC

J: TRBJ1-1
D: -
V: TRBV19
size: few
CDR3: CATDSVLGTEAFF
DNA: TGTGCCACCGACTCTGTGCTAGGGACTGAAGCTTTCTTT

J: TRBJ1-4
D: -
V: TRBV6-6
size: -
CDR3: CASSYLQGGEKLFF
DNA: TGTGCCAGCAGTTACTTGCAGGGTGGTGAAAAACTGTTTTTT

J: TRBJ2-2
D: -
V: TRBV7-9
size: few
CDR3: CASIGPYANTGELFF
DNA: TGTGCCAGCATTGGGCCGTATGCGAACACCGGGGAGCTGTTTTTT